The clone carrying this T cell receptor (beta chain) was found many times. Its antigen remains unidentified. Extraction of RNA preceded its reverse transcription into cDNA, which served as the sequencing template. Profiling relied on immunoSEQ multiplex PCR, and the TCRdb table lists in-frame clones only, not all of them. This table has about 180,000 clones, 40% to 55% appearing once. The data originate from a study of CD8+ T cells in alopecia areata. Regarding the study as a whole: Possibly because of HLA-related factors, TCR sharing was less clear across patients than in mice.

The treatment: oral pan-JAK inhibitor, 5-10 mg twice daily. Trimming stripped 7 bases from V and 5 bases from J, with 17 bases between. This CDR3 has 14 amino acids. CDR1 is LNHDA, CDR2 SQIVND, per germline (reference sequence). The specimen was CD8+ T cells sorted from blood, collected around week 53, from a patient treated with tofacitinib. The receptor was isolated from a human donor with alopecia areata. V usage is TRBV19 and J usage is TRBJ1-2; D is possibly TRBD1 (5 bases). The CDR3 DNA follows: TGTGCCAGTACCCCTCGAGCGGGACGGTATGGCTACACCTTC. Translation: CASTPRAGRYGYTF.